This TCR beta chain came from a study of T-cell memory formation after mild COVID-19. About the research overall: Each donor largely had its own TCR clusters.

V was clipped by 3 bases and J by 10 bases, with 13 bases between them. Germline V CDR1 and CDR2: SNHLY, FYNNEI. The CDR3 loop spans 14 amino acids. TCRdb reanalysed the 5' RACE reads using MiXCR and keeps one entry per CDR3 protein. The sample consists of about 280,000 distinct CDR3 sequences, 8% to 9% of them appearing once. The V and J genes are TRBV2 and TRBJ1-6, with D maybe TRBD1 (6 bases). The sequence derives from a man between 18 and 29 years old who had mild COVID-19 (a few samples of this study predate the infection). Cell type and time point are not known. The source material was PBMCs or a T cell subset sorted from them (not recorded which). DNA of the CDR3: TGTGCCAGCAGTGAGGGGGGGGCACGGTCACCCCTCCACTTT. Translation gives CASSEGGARSPLHF.